The sequence of this TCR beta chain was determined in a study of OX40 agonist ivuxolimab in advanced cancers. Germline CDR1 is KGHSH and CDR2 is LQKENI. The CDR3 totals 14 residues. V was clipped by 4 bases and J by 6 bases; unmatched bases: 1. Produced via immunoSEQ multiplex PCR; TCRdb's table is partial and in-frame only. The sample shows 50,000 to 70,000 clones, approximately 90% of them seen only once. The sequence derives from an adult with an advanced solid tumor such as melanoma, head and neck, liver or kidney cancer. This sample comprised CD4+ or CD8+ T cells sorted from blood, obtained in a trial of the OX40 agonist ivuxolimab. The V and J genes are TRBV18 and TRBJ2-3, with TRBD2 matching over 13 bases. The CDR3 loop reads CASSRTSGSDTQYF. CDR3 DNA: TGTGCCAGCTCACGGACTAGCGGGAGCGATACGCAGTATTTT.